Below are 17 T cell receptor beta chains sequenced from a single sample in a study of cytomegalovirus exposure and HLA in healthy donors. 60 Vbeta and 13 Jbeta primers were used in PCR. Generated by immunoSEQ multiplex PCR, the TCRdb table keeps only in-frame clones and is missing some. This table holds some 100,000 clones, nearly 80% found once. Material: PBMCs. The receptors stem from a woman aged 35 to 49 in good health and CMV-seropositive.

V usage is TRBV7-3 and J usage is TRBJ2-3, with 11 bases fitting TRBD2. V was pared by 4 bases and J by 0 bases, with 9 bases of the junction left unmatched. Germline V gives CDR1 SGHTA, CDR2 FQGTGA. The CDR3 spans 18 residues. The CDR3 sequence: CASSSGPIAGGSTDTQYF. CDR3 DNA: TGTGCCAGCAGCTCGGGACCTATAGCGGGAGGGAGCACAGATACGCAGTATTTT.

The CDR3 is CASSQTGEGGQPQHF. Here the CDR3 DNA reads TGCGCCAGCAGCCAGACGGGGGAGGGGGGACAGCCCCAGCATTTT. The chain uses TRBV4-3 and TRBJ1-5, with D perhaps TRBD1 (6 bases). This CDR3 region has 15 residues. From germline, CDR1 is LGHNA and CDR2 YSLEER. V lost 3 bases and J lost 7, with 16 bases in between.

The chain has TRBV9 and TRBJ2-2; 10 nucleotides match TRBD2. CDR3 length: 16 amino acids. J gave up 7 bases and V 4 bases, and 10 bases lay outside the gene matches. Germline V gene sequence: CDR1 SGDLS, CDR2 YYNGEE. The CDR3 reads CASSPRGSGRDGELFF. Written as DNA, the CDR3 is TGTGCCAGCAGCCCACGGGGGAGCGGGAGGGACGGGGAGCTGTTTTTT. Complete variable domain (other parts from reference TRBV9 and TRBJ2-2): DSGVTQTPKHLITATGQRVTLRCSPRSGDLSVYWYQQSLDQGLQFLIQYYNGEERAKGNILERFSAQQFPDLHSELNLSSLELGDSALYFCASSPRGSGRDGELFFGEGSRLTVL.

This clone was detected only once. The rearrangement links TRBV18 to TRBJ2-7; D is perhaps TRBD1 (5 bases). The V end lost 6 bases, the J end lost 3 bases, and 15 bases lay between the germline ends. Germline-derived CDR1 and CDR2 are KGHSH and LQKENI. The CDR3 has 14 residues. The CDR3 loop reads CASSPRRQGYEQYF. In DNA, the CDR3 is TGTGCCAGCTCCCCCCGGCGGCAGGGCTACGAGCAGTACTTC.

The chain carries TRBV4-1 and TRBJ2-3, with unresolved D. The CDR3 covers 17 residues. V dropped 1 base and J dropped 5 bases, with 19 bases sitting between them. The germline V gene has CDR1 MGHRA and CDR2 YSYEKL. The CDR3 region is CASSQVKIGSPGDTQYF. Here the CDR3 DNA reads TGCGCCAGCAGCCAAGTAAAGATTGGTTCCCCAGGAGATACGCAGTATTTT.

This chain joins TRBV5-1 and TRBJ2-3, with D possibly matching TRBD1 (6 bases). The germline V and J ends were trimmed by 4 bases and 0 bases, with 12 bases remaining between them. The germline V gene encodes CDR1 SGHRS and CDR2 YFSETQ. This CDR3 spans 15 amino acids. This CDR3 is CASSRDTTSTDTQYF. The CDR3 DNA is TGCGCCAGCAGCCGGGACACAACTAGCACAGATACGCAGTATTTT.

This chain joins TRBV6-4 and TRBJ2-6; 8 bases agree with TRBD1. CDR1 is MRHNA, CDR2 SNTAGT, per germline. The V gene end was trimmed by 2 bases and the J gene end by 4 bases; junction bases not matched to a gene: 4. CDR3 length equals 16 residues. The CDR3 reads CASSDTGGSGANVLTF. The CDR3 DNA is TGTGCCAGCAGTGACACAGGGGGATCAGGGGCCAACGTCCTGACTTTC.

V is TRBV19 and J is TRBJ2-5; 8 bases match TRBD2. CDR3 size: 17 residues. Germline V lookup: CDR1 LNHDA, CDR2 SQIVND (reference sequence). Trimming at V came to 5 bases and at J to 2 bases, leaving 13 bases not matched to a gene. Here the CDR3 reads CASSPPGGSGRQETQYF. The CDR3 DNA reads as TGTGCCAGTAGTCCCCCCGGCGGGAGCGGGAGACAAGAGACCCAGTACTTC.

J is TRBJ1-5 and V is TRBV18; D ambiguous. Trimming removed 3 bases at V and 4 bases at J, with 10 bases between. CDR1 KGHSH and CDR2 LQKENI come from the germline V gene. The CDR3 spans 14 residues. The CDR3 reads CASSPEHVNQPQHF. CDR3 nucleotide sequence: TGTGCCAGCTCACCTGAACACGTTAATCAGCCCCAGCATTTT.

In this sample, this clone turned up a few times. The rearrangement uses TRBV7-9 and TRBJ1-2, with TRBD1 as a possible D gene (6 bases). The CDR3 covers 12 residues. Trimming removed 4 bases at V and 8 bases at J, with 11 bases between. The germline V gene encodes CDR1 SEHNR and CDR2 FQNEAQ (reference sequence). The CDR3 spells CASSSGEIGYTF. The CDR3 region has the DNA TGTGCCAGCAGCTCAGGGGAAATAGGCTACACCTTC.

The V and J genes are TRBV7-9 and TRBJ2-2, with 10 bases that match TRBD2. V lost 5 bases, J lost 7 bases, and 10 bases stayed unmatched. CDR3 length: 16 amino acids. Germline V gives CDR1 SEHNR, CDR2 FQNEAQ (reference sequence). CDR3 in amino acids: CASSAGLAVGDGELFF. The CDR3 DNA follows: TGTGCCAGCAGCGCCGGACTAGCGGTCGGGGACGGGGAGCTGTTTTTT.

Turning to this clone: The identical CDR3 is also encoded by other nucleotide sequences in the sample. The V and J genes are TRBV9 and TRBJ2-7; D is undetermined. CDR1 is SGDLS, CDR2 YYNGEE, per germline. The CDR3 is 13 amino acids. The V end lost 0 bases, the J end lost 6 bases, and 10 bases lay between the germline ends. The CDR3 DNA follows: TGTGCCAGCAGCGTAGGTACGTCGGGCGAGCAGTACTTC. It translates to CASSVGTSGEQYF.

The chain couples TRBV19 to TRBJ2-5, with TRBD2 matching 9 bases. The length of the CDR3 is 14 residues. Germline V CDR1 and CDR2: LNHDA, SQIVND (reference sequence). The junction had 6 bases not matched to a gene; V was cut back by 6 bases and J by 4 bases. As DNA, the CDR3 is TGTGCCAGTAGCGGCGGGAGGGGAGGAGAGACCCAGTACTTC. It encodes CASSGGRGGETQYF.

The V call is TRBV28, the J call TRBJ2-7; D is uncertain. Trimming removed 3 bases from V and 7 bases from J, with 7 bases in between. The germline CDR1 and CDR2 sequences are MDHEN and SYDVKM. The CDR3 runs 11 residues. This chain's CDR3 is CASSFEREQYF. The CDR3 DNA sequence: TGTGCCAGCAGTTTTGAGAGGGAGCAGTACTTC.

V is TRBV29-1 and J is TRBJ2-2; 9 bases map to TRBD1. The V and J ends lost 5 bases and 2 bases, in that order; junction bases with no gene match: 6. Germline V gene data show CDR1 as SQVTM and CDR2 as ANQGSEA. This CDR3 contains 15 residues. Here the CDR3 reads CSVKGQGLNTGELFF. The CDR3 DNA sequence: TGCAGCGTTAAAGGACAGGGGTTAAACACCGGGGAGCTGTTTTTT.

J is TRBJ2-2 and V is TRBV19, with 8 bases fitting TRBD1. CDR3 size: 18 residues. Germline lookup yields CDR1 LNHDA and CDR2 SQIVND (reference sequence). The junction had 10 bases not matched to a gene; V was cut back by 0 bases and J by 4 bases. The CDR3 protein is CASSIEGQGQSTTGELFF. The CDR3 coding sequence is TGTGCCAGTAGTATAGAAGGACAGGGCCAATCGACCACCGGGGAGCTGTTTTTT.

The V call is TRBV6-1, the J call TRBJ1-2, with TRBD1 identical over 7 bases. From germline, CDR1 is MNHNS and CDR2 SASEGT. J was trimmed by 6 bases and V by 6 bases; bases with no gene match: 7. The CDR3 sequence is 13 residues long. In nucleotides, the CDR3 is TGTGCCAGCAGCGGACAGGCTGGAGATGGCTACACCTTC. Protein: CASSGQAGDGYTF.